This TCR beta chain comes out of a study of Ad26.COV2.S vaccination and SARS-CoV-2 variants. Study background: COV1001, an Ad26.COV2.S trial, supplied this vaccine-arm donor.

This sample's treatment: roughly 19 received Ad26.COV2.S at low or high dose, single or two shots; roughly five received placebo; per-sample allocation not given. Specimens were obtained on day 63 following the first vaccine or placebo injection. This clone was recorded a few times. V trimming: 3 bases; J trimming: 5 bases; junction bases outside the gene matches: 9. CDR3 length: 16 amino acids. The germline CDR1 and CDR2 sequences are SGDLS and YYNGEE. TCRdb keeps only in-frame clones here, not all; method: immunoSEQ multiplex PCR. The sample holds about 280,000 clones; about 87% are singletons and the top ten take about 3.1%.

Specimen: peripheral blood, collected in a trial of Ad26.COV2.S vaccine versus placebo. The clonotype originates from a person between 18 and 65 years old who received the Ad26.COV2.S COVID-19 vaccine or a placebo. This chain links TRBV9 with TRBJ2-2; 8 bases align to TRBD1. Here the CDR3 reads CASSATGARRTGELFF. The CDR3 DNA is TGTGCCAGCAGCGCGACAGGGGCGCGGAGAACCGGGGAGCTGTTTTTT.